Described below is a single T cell receptor beta chain sequence and its context. The data were produced by immunoSEQ multiplex PCR, yet TCRdb's version contains in-frame clones alone and is incomplete. The sample carries about 93,000 clones, about 96% recorded once. This entry is derived from a study of technical replicates of blood from several donors. The receptor's source is a human donor in good health. Sequencing was carried out using T cells isolated from PBMCs.

The CDR3: CASSVDVRSDNEQFF. The DNA for the CDR3 is TGTGCCAGCAGCGTAGACGTACGGTCCGACAATGAGCAGTTCTTC. This sequence joins TRBV9 and TRBJ2-1; D not resolved. Germline V gene data show CDR1 as SGDLS and CDR2 as YYNGEE. The V and J ends lost 0 bases and 5 bases respectively, with 12 bases between them. The CDR3 loop spans 15 amino acids.